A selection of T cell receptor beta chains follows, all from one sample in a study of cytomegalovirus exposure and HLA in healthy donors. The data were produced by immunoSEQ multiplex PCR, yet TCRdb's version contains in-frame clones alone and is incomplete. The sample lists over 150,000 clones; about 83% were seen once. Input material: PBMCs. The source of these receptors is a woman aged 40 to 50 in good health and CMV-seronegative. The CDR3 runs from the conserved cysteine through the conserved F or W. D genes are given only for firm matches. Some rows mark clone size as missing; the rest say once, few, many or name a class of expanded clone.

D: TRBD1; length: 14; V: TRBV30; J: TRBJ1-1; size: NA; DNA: TGTGCCTGGTCCCCGGGCAGGGGGCAGGTTGAAGCTTTCTTT; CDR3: CAWSPGRGQVEAFF
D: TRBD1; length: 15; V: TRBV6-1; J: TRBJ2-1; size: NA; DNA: TGTGCCAGCAGTTCACAGGGGACCGCCTACAATGAGCAGTTCTTC; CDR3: CASSSQGTAYNEQFF
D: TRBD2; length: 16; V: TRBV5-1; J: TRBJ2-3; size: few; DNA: TGCGCCAGCAGCTTGGAGGCGGGAGTTTATACAGATACGCAGTATTTT; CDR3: CASSLEAGVYTDTQYF
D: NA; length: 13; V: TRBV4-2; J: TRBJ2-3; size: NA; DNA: TGTGCCAGCAGCGCGACCTGGACTAATACGCAGTATTTT; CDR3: CASSATWTNTQYF
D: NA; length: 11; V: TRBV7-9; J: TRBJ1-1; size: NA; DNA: TGTGCCAGCATAATGGGCCCTGAAGCTTTCTTT; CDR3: CASIMGPEAFF
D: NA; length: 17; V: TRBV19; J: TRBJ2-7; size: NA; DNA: TGTGCCAGTAGTATAAGGATGGCGTCAGGGACTTCCTACGAGCAGTACTTC; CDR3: CASSIRMASGTSYEQYF
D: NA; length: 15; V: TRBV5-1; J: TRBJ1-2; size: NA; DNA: TGCGCCAGCAGCTTGTATCCCCTTTCGCGATATGGCTACACCTTC; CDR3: CASSLYPLSRYGYTF
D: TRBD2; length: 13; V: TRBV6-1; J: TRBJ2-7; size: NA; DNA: TGTGCCAGCAGTGTTAGCGGGAACTACGAGCAGTACTTC; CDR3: CASSVSGNYEQYF
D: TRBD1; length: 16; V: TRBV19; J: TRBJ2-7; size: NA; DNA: TGTGCCAGTAGTATAGGCGCGGGACAGGGGACCTACGAGCAGTACTTC; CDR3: CASSIGAGQGTYEQYF
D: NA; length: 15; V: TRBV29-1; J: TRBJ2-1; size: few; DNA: TGCAGCGTTATTTTTGACGGGACTCCTGGGTATGAGCAGTTCTTC; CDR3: CSVIFDGTPGYEQFF